The clone carrying this TCR beta chain was counted a single time. Source study methods: Estimates of nucleated cell counts were drawn from the amplification of reference gene primers. This table comes from immunoSEQ multiplex PCR, and its TCRdb copy is limited to in-frame clones, with some not included. Clone size and the V and J calls come from that table; the DNA yielded D and trimming. This table holds fewer than 450,000 clones, approximately 90% found once. The germline gives CDR1 MNHEY, CDR2 SVGEGT. The length of the CDR3 is 11 residues. The ends were cut back, 4 bases at V and 10 bases at J, with 10 bases in the middle. This record belongs to a study of blood T cell repertoires in COVID-19. For the study at large: The origin of the acute and convalescent COVID-19 samples was the United States, Italy and Spain.

Participants' own reports of clinical history determined their cohort assignment. Cohort 3 donors counted as recovered after two negative PCRs, clearance, or resolved symptoms. This clonotype was obtained from a woman aged 18-29 years who had recovered from COVID-19. The sample consisted of PBMCs or T cells enriched from blood (not recorded which). The rearrangement uses TRBV6-2 or TRBV6-3 and TRBJ1-1; no firm D call. CDR3 loop: CASSFKSAAFF. CDR3 in DNA: TGTGCCAGCAGTTTCAAGAGTGCAGCTTTCTTT.